The 21 T cell receptor beta chains below all came from one sample that was sequenced in a study of OX40 agonist ivuxolimab in advanced cancers. Produced via immunoSEQ multiplex PCR; TCRdb's table is partial and in-frame only. The repertoire has roughly 150,000 clones, roughly 92% of them found once; the top ten carry approximately 0.3%. Sequences were derived from CD4+ or CD8+ T cells sorted from blood, sampled in a trial of the OX40 agonist ivuxolimab. The receptors come from an adult with an advanced solid tumor such as melanoma, head and neck, liver or kidney cancer.

The rearrangement joins TRBV27 to TRBJ1-5; D gene unclear. The CDR3 is 16 amino acids. Germline assignment: CDR1 MNHEY and CDR2 SMNVEV (reference sequence). Trimming pared 2 bases from V and 0 bases from J, leaving 11 bases between. The CDR3 loop is CASSLRAVNSNQPQHF. CDR3 coding DNA: TGTGCCAGCAGTTTACGGGCCGTAAATAGCAATCAGCCCCAGCATTTT.

The chain is built from TRBV5-1 and TRBJ2-7; D possibly corresponds to TRBD1 (6 bases). V lost 3 bases and J 4 bases, leaving 14 bases between the germline ends. The CDR3 is 14 amino acids. In germline, CDR1 is SGHRS, CDR2 YFSETQ. This chain's CDR3 is CASSSSGTSYEQYF. The CDR3 DNA follows: TGCGCCAGCAGCTCCTCCGGGACATCATACGAGCAGTACTTC.

This clone was seen once. As DNA, the CDR3 is TGTGCCAGCAGCTTAGCTCGGGGGAATGAGCAGTTCTTC. Translation gives CASSLARGNEQFF. The chain is built from TRBV7-2 and TRBJ2-1, with D maybe TRBD2 (6 bases). Germline V gene lookup returns CDR1 SGHTA and CDR2 FQGNSA. CDR3 size: 13 residues. V shed 0 bases and J shed 7 bases, with 7 bases lying between them.

The genes are TRBV6-1 and TRBJ2-3, with 7 bases aligning to TRBD2. Germline V gene data show CDR1 as MNHNS and CDR2 as SASEGT. CDR3 length: 14 residues. Germline trimming cut 6 bases from V and 5 bases from J; bases unmatched to any gene: 8. Written as DNA, the CDR3 is TGTGCCAGCAGCGGACTAGAAGGGGTAGATACGCAGTATTTT. Its protein product is CASSGLEGVDTQYF.

In this sample, this clone turned up a few times. The same CDR3 can be traced to other DNA sequences in this sample. The chain employs TRBV18 and TRBJ2-3; TRBD1 might be the D (5 bases). Trimming stripped 2 bases from V and 4 bases from J, with 7 bases between. Germline CDR1 is KGHSH and CDR2 is LQKENI. This CDR3 has 13 residues. The CDR3 DNA reads TGTGCCAGCTCACCAATAGGGGCAGATACGCAGTATTTT. Translation gives CASSPIGADTQYF. The full variable domain, completed using reference TRBV18 and TRBJ2-3, is NAGVMQNPRHLVRRRGQEARLRCSPMKGHSHVYWYRQLPEEGLKFMVYLQKENIIDESGMPKERFSAEFPKEGPSILRIQQVVRGDSAAYFCASSPIGADTQYFGPGTRLTVL.

This rearrangement joins TRBV2 to TRBJ2-5; the match to TRBD2 covers 14 bases. Germline-derived CDR1 and CDR2 are SNHLY and FYNNEI. The CDR3 covers 16 residues. The V and J ends lost 4 bases and 5 bases, in that order; junction bases with no gene match: 6. The CDR3 reads CASSVGTSGSVETQYF. The CDR3 DNA is TGTGCCAGCAGTGTTGGGACTAGCGGGAGCGTGGAGACCCAGTACTTC. Combining the CDR3 with reference TRBV2 and TRBJ2-5 gives the whole variable domain EPEVTQTPSHQVTQMGQEVILRCVPISNHLYFYWYRQILGQKVEFLVSFYNNEISEKSEIFDDQFSVERPDGSNFTLKIRSTKLEDSAMYFCASSVGTSGSVETQYFGPGTRLLVL.

V and J are TRBV6-4 and TRBJ2-3; 7 bases line up with TRBD2. The germline V gene encodes CDR1 MRHNA and CDR2 SNTAGT. The length of the CDR3 is 15 residues. The V and J ends lost 1 base and 1 base, in that order; junction bases with no gene match: 2. Here the CDR3 DNA reads TGTGCCAGCAGTGACTTGGGGGGGGGCACAGATACGCAGTATTTT. This translates into CASSDLGGGTDTQYF.

This clone was seen just once. The J gene is TRBJ1-2, the V gene TRBV4-3; possibly TRBD1 for D (5 bases). CDR1 LGHNA and CDR2 YSLEER come from the germline V gene. The CDR3 is made up of 15 amino acids. V was shortened by 1 base and J by 4 bases, with 13 bases between the two germline ends. The CDR3 region has the DNA TGCGCCAGCAGCCAAGCGGGTCAGGGCGGCTATGGCTACACCTTC. Its protein is CASSQAGQGGYGYTF.

The V and J genes are TRBV7-2 and TRBJ2-1; 11 bases line up with TRBD2. The length of the CDR3 is 15 residues. Trimming cost V 1 base and J 9 bases; bases outside gene matches: 5. In germline, CDR1 is SGHTA, CDR2 FQGNSA. The CDR3 sequence: CASSLVAGGHGEQFF. The CDR3 coding sequence is TGTGCCAGCAGCTTAGTAGCGGGGGGGCACGGTGAGCAGTTCTTC.

This clone appeared once. V gene TRBV11-3 combines with J gene TRBJ2-2; TRBD2 matches 12 bases. Germline loops: CDR1 SGHNT, CDR2 YENEEA. The CDR3 consists of 16 residues. With 4 bases clipped from V and 5 bases from J, the junction kept 5 bases outside the gene matches. The CDR3 here is CASSSLAGGVTGELFF. In nucleotides, the CDR3 is TGTGCCAGCAGCTCCCTAGCGGGGGGGGTGACCGGGGAGCTGTTTTTT. Complete variable domain (other parts from reference TRBV11-3 and TRBJ2-2): EAGVVQSPRYKIIEKKQPVAFWCNPISGHNTLYWYLQNLGQGPELLIRYENEEAVDDSQLPKDRFSAERLKGVDSTLKIQPAELGDSAVYLCASSSLAGGVTGELFFGEGSRLTVL.

The chain combines TRBV10-2 with TRBJ2-1; D call uncertain. Per germline, CDR1 WSHSY and CDR2 SAAADI. There are 14 residues in the CDR3. V shed 1 base and J shed 1 base, with 5 bases lying between them. CDR3 sequence reads: CASSEWGSYNEQFF. The CDR3, as DNA: TGCGCCAGCAGTGAGTGGGGATCCTACAATGAGCAGTTCTTC.

V and J are TRBV7-8 and TRBJ1-3, with D possibly TRBD1 on 6 matching bases. V dropped 4 bases and J dropped 8 bases, with 30 bases sitting between them. CDR1 and CDR2 (germline): SGHVS, FQNEAQ. CDR3 length: 19 residues. Here the CDR3 reads CASSSRPTTTGVYRDTIYF. The CDR3 DNA reads as TGTGCCAGCAGCTCACGCCCAACCACGACAGGTGTTTATAGAGACACCATATATTTT.

In this sample, this clone turned up once. V usage is TRBV7-9 and J usage is TRBJ1-1; no clear D. The CDR3 has 13 amino acids. From germline, CDR1 is SEHNR and CDR2 FQNEAQ (reference sequence). Trimming shortened V by 5 bases and J by 10 bases, and 17 bases separated the two germline ends. CDR3 sequence reads: CASSPGIPPRAFF. The CDR3 DNA reads TGTGCCAGCAGCCCCGGGATCCCCCCGAGAGCTTTCTTT.

The chain recombines TRBV6-6 with TRBJ2-7; D is possibly TRBD1 (5 bases). The V end was cut by 0 bases, the J end by 3 bases, with 12 bases between. Germline loops: CDR1 MNHNY, CDR2 SVGAGI (reference sequence). The CDR3 has 15 amino acids. This CDR3 reads CASSYSIGRVYEQYF. In nucleotides, the CDR3 is TGTGCCAGCAGTTACTCGATAGGCAGGGTCTACGAGCAGTACTTC.

The chain combines TRBV7-2 with TRBJ2-7; perhaps TRBD2 as D (6 bases). The CDR3 extends over 16 amino acids. Trimming cost V 0 bases and J 0 bases, with 12 bases left between them. Germline V gene sequence: CDR1 SGHTA, CDR2 FQGNSA. The CDR3 nucleotides read TGTGCCAGCAGCTTAGCGGCGGGGATGAGCTCCTACGAGCAGTACTTC. Its translation is CASSLAAGMSSYEQYF.

This clone was seen only once. This rearrangement joins TRBV28 to TRBJ2-3; D unresolved. This CDR3 region has 13 residues. Germline lookup yields CDR1 MDHEN and CDR2 SYDVKM. Trimming shortened V by 4 bases and J by 0 bases, and 5 bases separated the two germline ends. DNA for the CDR3: TGTGCCAGCAGTTATGACAGCACAGATACGCAGTATTTT. It translates to CASSYDSTDTQYF.

The J gene is TRBJ1-3, the V gene TRBV28, with D perhaps TRBD1 (6 bases). This CDR3 is built from 15 residues. Germline loops: CDR1 MDHEN, CDR2 SYDVKM. Trimming stripped 6 bases from V and 4 bases from J, with 16 bases between. CDR3 coding DNA: TGTGCCAGCAGCAACAGGGTTTTGAGGGGAAACACCATATATTTT. Residues: CASSNRVLRGNTIYF.

The gene calls are TRBV28 and TRBJ1-1, with TRBD1 matching 8 bases. In germline, CDR1 is MDHEN, CDR2 SYDVKM. V shed 5 bases, J shed 8 bases, and the junction held 4 bases outside the gene matches. This CDR3 comprises 12 residues. CDR3 nucleotides: TGTGCCAGCAGTCTCCGGGACAGGGAAGCTTTCTTT. It is translated as CASSLRDREAFF.

This clone showed up just once. The rearrangement joins TRBV7-9 to TRBJ1-5; 8 bases line up with TRBD1. From germline, CDR1 is SEHNR and CDR2 FQNEAQ (reference sequence). With V trimmed by 3 bases and J by 9 bases, 10 bases remained unmatched. This CDR3 contains 15 residues. CDR3: CASSLVGQGSGPQHF. The CDR3 nucleotides are TGTGCCAGCAGCTTGGTCGGACAGGGAAGTGGGCCCCAGCATTTT.

V gene TRBV7-9 combines with J gene TRBJ2-7; 7 nucleotides align to TRBD1. V lost 5 bases and J lost 2; bases outside the gene matches: 9. The germline gives CDR1 SEHNR, CDR2 FQNEAQ (reference sequence). This CDR3 is 15 amino acids long. In nucleotides, the CDR3 is TGTGCCAGCAGCCCCCCGGGACAGCTTACCTACGAGCAGTACTTC. Amino acids: CASSPPGQLTYEQYF.

The rearrangement links TRBV5-6 to TRBJ2-3; 8 nucleotides agree with TRBD2. Looked up from germline, CDR1 is SGHDT and CDR2 is YYEEEE. V trimming: 1 base; J trimming: 5 bases; junction bases outside the gene matches: 6. The CDR3 loop spans 15 amino acids. CDR3 nucleotide sequence: TGTGCCAGCAGCTTGACGGGAGGGCCTGAAGATACGCAGTATTTT. It specifies CASSLTGGPEDTQYF.